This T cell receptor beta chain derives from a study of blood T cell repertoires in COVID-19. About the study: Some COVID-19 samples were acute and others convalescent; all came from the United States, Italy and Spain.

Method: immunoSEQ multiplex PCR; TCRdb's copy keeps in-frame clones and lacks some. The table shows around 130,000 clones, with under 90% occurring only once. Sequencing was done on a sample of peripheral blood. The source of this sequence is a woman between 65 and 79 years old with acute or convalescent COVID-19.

Written as DNA, the CDR3 is TGTGCCAGCAGCCAGGAGGGGAGATCGCAGGAAGAAAAACTGTTTTTT. This sequence encodes CASSQEGRSQEEKLFF. The V call is TRBV3-1 (or the pseudogene TRBV3-2), the J call TRBJ1-4, with D perhaps TRBD1 (5 bases). V dropped 3 bases and J dropped 8 bases, with 19 bases sitting between them. The CDR3 covers 16 residues. CDR1 is LGHDT, CDR2 YNNKEL, per germline (reference sequence).